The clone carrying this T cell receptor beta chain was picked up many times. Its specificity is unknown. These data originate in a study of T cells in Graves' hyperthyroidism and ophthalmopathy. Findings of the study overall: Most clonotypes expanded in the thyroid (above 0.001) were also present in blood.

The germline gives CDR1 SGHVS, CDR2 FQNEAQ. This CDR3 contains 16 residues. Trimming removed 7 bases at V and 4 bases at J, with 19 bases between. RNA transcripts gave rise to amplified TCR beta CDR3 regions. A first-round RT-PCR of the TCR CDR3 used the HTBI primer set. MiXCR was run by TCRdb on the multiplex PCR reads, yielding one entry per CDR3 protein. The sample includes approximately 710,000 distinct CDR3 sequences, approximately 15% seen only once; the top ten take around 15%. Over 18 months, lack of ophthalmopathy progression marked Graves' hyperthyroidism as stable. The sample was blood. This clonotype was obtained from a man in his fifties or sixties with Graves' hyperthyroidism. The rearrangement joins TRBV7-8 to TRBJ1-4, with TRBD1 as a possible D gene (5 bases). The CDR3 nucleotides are TGTGCCAGCATCGAAGGGGTGTGGCGCGATAATGAAAAACTGTTTTTT. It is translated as CASIEGVWRDNEKLFF.